This TCR beta chain came from a study of blood T cell repertoires in COVID-19. Study background: Sample material is recorded as cDNA or gDNA derived from T cells, B-cell-depleted T cells, or PBMCs.

Trimming pared 7 bases from V and 4 bases from J, leaving 15 bases between. The CDR3 consists of 14 residues. Per germline, CDR1 MRHNA and CDR2 SNTAGT. In the study's own analysis: Reference gene primer amplification in the assay estimated nucleated cell counts. Sequenced by immunoSEQ multiplex PCR; TCRdb stores in-frame clones only, minus some. That table gives V, J and clone size, and the DNA gave D and trimming. The data hold approximately 220,000 clones, with roughly 80% observed a single time. The receptor was derived from an elderly woman with acute or convalescent COVID-19. V usage is TRBV6-4 and J usage is TRBJ2-3, with a tentative D call TRBD2 (6 bases). Sequences were obtained from peripheral blood. The CDR3 loop reads CASKSGLAADTQYF. The DNA for the CDR3 is TGTGCCAGCAAATCGGGACTCGCTGCAGATACGCAGTATTTT.